These T cell receptor beta chains were read from a single sample in a study of blood T cell repertoires in COVID-19. The repertoire was sequenced with immunoSEQ multiplex PCR; TCRdb's copy has only in-frame clones and lacks some. There are more than 300,000 clones in the sample; almost 90% occur only once, and around 0.96% lies in the top ten. Sequencing was done on a sample of peripheral blood. These receptors were taken from a middle-aged woman with COVID-19, enrolled during active disease. CDR3s include the opening cysteine and the closing phenylalanine or tryptophan. Fields, in order: J gene, V gene, clone size, D gene, CDR3 protein, CDR3 DNA. A D gene is named only where the DNA matches it firmly. Clone size is not always given. Where it is, it says once, few, many or a class for expanded clones.

TRBJ1-1 TRBV19 NA TRBD1 CASSKTGGSNTEAFF TGTGCCAGTAGTAAGACAGGGGGGTCGAACACTGAAGCTTTCTTT
TRBJ2-3 TRBV18 once TRBD2 CASSLREGGTDTQYF TGTGCCAGCTCACTGCGGGAGGGCGGCACAGATACGCAGTATTTT
TRBJ1-2 TRBV27 NA TRBD1 CASSLPPPGQGEYTF TGTGCCAGCAGTTTACCCCCCCCAGGACAGGGGGAATACACCTTC
TRBJ2-5 TRBV7-3 NA NA CASSLLGGSKETQYF TGTGCCAGCAGCTTACTAGGGGGATCGAAAGAGACCCAGTACTTC
TRBJ2-7 TRBV7-2 NA TRBD2 CASSVGLAGAAYEQYF TGTGCCAGCAGCGTGGGACTAGCGGGAGCGGCCTACGAGCAGTACTTC
TRBJ1-5 TRBV29-1 NA NA CSVAVPGQPQHF TGCAGCGTTGCAGTTCCGGGGCAGCCCCAGCATTTT
TRBJ2-3 TRBV24-1 NA TRBD2 CATSDLGRESPQYF TGTGCCACCAGTGATTTAGGGCGGGAGTCCCCGCAGTATTTT
TRBJ1-1 TRBV7-6 NA TRBD1 CASSPRQGGNTEAFF TGTGCCAGCAGCCCCAGACAGGGGGGTAATACTGAAGCTTTCTTT
TRBJ1-6 TRBV4-3 NA NA CASSQEQGYNSPLHF TGCGCCAGCAGCCAAGAACAGGGTTATAATTCACCCCTCCACTTT
TRBJ1-2 TRBV29-1 NA TRBD1 CSVRTGANYGYTF TGCAGCGTTAGGACAGGAGCTAACTATGGCTACACCTTC
TRBJ1-2 TRBV2 NA NA CASRGGGTNYGYTF TGTGCCAGCAGAGGGGGAGGGACGAACTATGGCTACACCTTC
TRBJ2-7 TRBV6-1 few NA CASSEGRFRGTYEQYF TGTGCCAGCAGTGAGGGAAGGTTTCGGGGGACCTACGAGCAGTACTTC
TRBJ2-5 TRBV11-1 NA TRBD2 CASSSRTSGSGETQYF TGTGCCAGCAGCTCCCGGACTAGCGGGAGTGGGGAGACCCAGTACTTC
TRBJ2-2 TRBV19 NA TRBD2 CASSPGLAGGTGFVRELFF TGTGCCAGTAGCCCGGGACTAGCGGGAGGTACCGGGTTCGTCCGGGAGCTGTTTTTT
TRBJ1-2 TRBV3-1/TRBV3-2 NA NA CASSRVPGGYGYTF TGTGCCAGCAGCCGAGTGCCCGGGGGCTATGGCTACACCTTC
TRBJ1-5 TRBV6-6 NA NA CATDSNQPQHF TGTGCCACAGATAGCAATCAGCCCCAGCATTTT
TRBJ2-7 TRBV5-4 NA TRBD1 CASSMGQGRSSYEQYF TGTGCCAGCAGCATGGGACAGGGAAGGAGTTCCTACGAGCAGTACTTC
TRBJ2-5 TRBV12-3/TRBV12-4 few NA CASSLTGVETQYF TGTGCCAGCAGTTTAACGGGGGTGGAGACCCAGTACTTC
TRBJ1-3 TRBV18 NA NA CASSPQGDTIYF TGTGCCAGCTCACCACAGGGGGACACCATATATTTT
TRBJ2-7 TRBV28 NA NA CASSLRSRDFSYEQYF TGTGCCAGCAGTTTAAGATCGCGGGACTTCTCCTACGAGCAGTACTTC
TRBJ1-6 TRBV25-1 few NA CASSTGRAHNSPLHF TGTGCCAGCAGCACAGGGAGAGCGCATAATTCACCCCTCCACTTT
TRBJ1-4 TRBV11-2 NA TRBD1 CASSLRTGGEKLFF TGTGCCAGCAGCTTAAGGACAGGTGGAGAAAAACTGTTTTTT
TRBJ1-5 TRBV9 NA NA CASSVDGRVRQPQHF TGTGCCAGCAGCGTAGATGGCAGGGTAAGGCAGCCCCAGCATTTT
TRBJ2-5 TRBV4-2 NA TRBD2 CASSQAPGGQETQYF TGTGCCAGCAGCCAAGCCCCGGGGGGTCAAGAGACCCAGTACTTC
TRBJ2-5 TRBV27 NA NA CASSALGLTGRETQYF TGTGCCAGCAGTGCATTAGGCCTGACAGGACGAGAGACCCAGTACTTC
TRBJ1-1 TRBV28 NA NA CASSLGGVPNTEAFF TGTGCCAGCAGTTTGGGAGGGGTCCCCAACACTGAAGCTTTCTTT
TRBJ1-1 TRBV10-3 NA NA CAISGDRWGVNTEAFF TGTGCCATCAGTGGGGACCGGTGGGGGGTGAACACTGAAGCTTTCTTT
TRBJ1-1 TRBV28 NA TRBD1 CASSRQGGGNTEAFF TGTGCCAGCAGTCGACAGGGTGGAGGAAACACTGAAGCTTTCTTT
TRBJ2-7 TRBV5-4 NA TRBD1 CASSSWEQGSYEQYF TGTGCCAGCAGCTCCTGGGAACAGGGGTCCTACGAGCAGTACTTC
TRBJ1-6 TRBV30 NA TRBD1 CAWSVYRGTSYNSPLHF TGTGCCTGGAGTGTCTACAGGGGTACGTCCTATAATTCACCCCTCCACTTT
TRBJ2-5 TRBV19 NA NA CASSFGTPQETQYF TGTGCCAGTAGTTTCGGGACACCACAAGAGACCCAGTACTTC
TRBJ1-1 TRBV2 NA TRBD1 CASREDRGGQAFF TGTGCCAGCAGAGAGGACAGGGGGGGACAAGCTTTCTTT
TRBJ2-1 TRBV5-6 NA NA CASSLVSGVRSYNEQFF TGTGCCAGCAGCCTGGTCTCGGGGGTGCGGTCCTACAATGAGCAGTTCTTC
TRBJ2-7 TRBV28 once NA CASSFVSTDEQYF TGTGCCAGCAGTTTCGTCTCGACAGATGAGCAGTACTTC
TRBJ1-1 TRBV19 once TRBD1 CASSMGPLTGGTEAFF TGTGCCAGTAGTATGGGCCCCCTGACAGGGGGCACTGAAGCTTTCTTT
TRBJ2-1 TRBV28 NA NA CASSTPRELYNEQFF TGTGCCAGCAGTACCCCCCGGGAACTCTACAATGAGCAGTTCTTC
TRBJ2-5 TRBV10-3 NA TRBD1 CAISESLTGEGETQYF TGTGCCATCAGTGAGTCCCTGACAGGGGAAGGCGAGACCCAGTACTTC
TRBJ1-3 TRBV6-6 NA NA CASSSPNRARGNTIYF TGTGCCAGCAGTTCGCCGAACAGGGCCCGCGGAAACACCATATATTTT
TRBJ2-7 TRBV4-3 NA NA CASSQDWALAYEQYF TGCGCCAGCAGCCAAGATTGGGCACTAGCCTACGAGCAGTACTTC
TRBJ1-4 TRBV7-6 NA TRBD1 CASSPWTGDEKLFF TGTGCCAGCAGCCCCTGGACAGGGGACGAAAAACTGTTTTTT
TRBJ1-4 TRBV4-3 NA TRBD1 CASSQQGAANEKLFF TGCGCCAGCAGCCAACAGGGGGCAGCTAATGAAAAACTGTTTTTT
TRBJ1-1 TRBV18 NA NA CASSPTAGLFTEAFF TGTGCCAGCTCACCAACCGCAGGTCTCTTCACTGAAGCTTTCTTT
TRBJ2-6 TRBV19 NA TRBD2 CASSIFRGAGANVLTF TGTGCCAGTAGTATCTTTCGGGGGGCTGGGGCCAACGTCCTGACTTTC
TRBJ1-5 TRBV27 NA TRBD1 CASSLGGQGVRQPQHF TGTGCCAGCAGTTTAGGAGGACAGGGGGTACGGCAGCCCCAGCATTTT
TRBJ1-2 TRBV20-1 NA NA CSAPGYGYTF TGCAGTGCCCCGGGCTATGGCTACACCTTC
TRBJ1-1 TRBV4-1 once NA CASSLGALAFF TGCGCCAGCAGCTTAGGGGCCTTGGCTTTCTTT
TRBJ1-1 TRBV10-2 NA TRBD1 CASSQGVEAFF TGCGCCAGCAGTCAGGGGGTTGAAGCTTTCTTT